What follows is one T cell receptor (beta chain) and its context. Since a much larger clone is just one base distant, this may be a read error. Collection of 7.5 to 10 milliliters of peripheral blood was performed for each donor. CDR3 size: 13 residues. From germline, CDR1 is SEHNR and CDR2 FQNEAQ (reference sequence). A second PCR of 7 to 11 cycles used a sample-barcoded 5' primer and a J-beta primer mix. A tag from a template-switch adaptor with 12 random nucleotides marked each cDNA molecule. Individual samples furnished no less than 2.5 million CDR3-containing paired-end reads apiece. TCRdb reprocessed the 5' RACE reads with MiXCR, giving one entry per CDR3 protein. This sample has more than 800,000 distinct CDR3 sequences, with under 30% found just once. The record originates from a study of blood T cells in healthy people across ages.

The chain combines TRBV7-9 with TRBJ1-5; D ambiguous. The sequence came from a woman aged 80 or over in good health. The sample taken for sequencing was blood. CDR3 residues: CVSSPQSNQPQHF. CDR3 DNA: TGTGTCAGCAGCCCACAGAGCAATCAGCCCCAGCATTTT.